This T cell receptor beta chain was found in a study of CD8 T cells in ankylosing spondylitis. This CDR3 contains 16 residues. Germline V gene lookup returns CDR1 MNHEY and CDR2 SMNVEV (reference sequence). Unmatched junction bases numbered 8, after V lost 2 bases and J lost 5 bases. TCRdb redid the calling of the 5' RACE reads with MiXCR, one entry per CDR3 protein. The profile covers approximately 260,000 distinct CDR3 sequences, with approximately 9% appearing a single time and nearly 7% taken by the ten largest. Ten or more counts support this clonotype. Its antigen is undetermined. Study results and limitations: Both synovial fluid and blood in reactive arthritis had previously been reported to carry some motif variants. A motif of 8 or 9 highly homologous TCR beta variants was seen as apparently characteristic of ankylosing spondylitis blood.

The chain links TRBV27 to TRBJ2-5; 10 bases match TRBD2. This receptor was taken from a male donor with ankylosing spondylitis or in good health (not recorded which). The specimen sequenced was blood, either unsorted or a sorted T cell fraction (not recorded which). The CDR3 sequence: CASSLNPTSGIETQYF. The CDR3 region has the DNA TGTGCCAGCAGTTTAAATCCCACTAGCGGGATTGAGACCCAGTACTTC.